This T cell receptor (beta chain) was recorded in a study of shared clonotypes between healthy human individuals. Trimming left V 5 bases short and J 7 bases short, with 18 bases between. This CDR3 is 15 amino acids long. In germline, CDR1 is MNHNY, CDR2 SVGAGI (reference sequence). Some clones are missing from TCRdb's copy, which holds only in-frame ones; the method was immunoSEQ multiplex PCR. The data show some 2,500,000 clones, with approximately 94% seen just once and about 0.39% held by the top ten. This TCR came from a man aged 18 to 30 in good health. Some clones in this sample may be carry-over from other donors' samples. This rearrangement joins TRBV6-6 to TRBJ1-5, with a possible D match to TRBD1 (6 bases). Source material: naive CD4+ T cells from PBMCs. Subset specified: CD45RA+ positively selected. The CDR3 bases are TGTGCCAGCAGTCCCCTCGGGGGGCTATCCCAGCCCCAGCATTTT. This encodes CASSPLGGLSQPQHF.